A selection of T cell receptor beta chains follows, all from one sample in a study of Ad26.COV2.S vaccination and SARS-CoV-2 variants. The protocol was immunoSEQ multiplex PCR, while the TCRdb copy is restricted to in-frame clones and leaves out a portion. The table includes hundreds of thousands of clones, 90% to 95% detected once. The sample consisted of peripheral blood, taken after recovery from COVID-19. Source of these receptors: a human donor who had recovered from COVID-19. Each CDR3 is given with its conserved first and last residue. D genes are given only for firm matches. Not all rows give a size; the values are once, few, many and, for expanded clones, a class.

D gene	clone size	J gene	CDR3 length	V gene	CDR3 protein	CDR3 DNA
.	.	TRBJ1-2	15	TRBV11-2	CASSVTEGGRNGYTF	TGTGCCAGCAGCGTTACGGAGGGGGGTAGAAATGGCTACACCTTC
TRBD2	.	TRBJ2-5	14	TRBV5-6	CASSFRGGGETQYF	TGTGCCAGCAGCTTCCGGGGGGGCGGCGAGACCCAGTACTTC
.	.	TRBJ2-6	16	TRBV9	CASSVRDVSGANVLTF	TGTGCCAGCAGTGTCAGGGACGTCTCTGGGGCCAACGTCCTGACTTTC
TRBD1	.	TRBJ1-1	14	TRBV7-9	CASSRGQGTTEAFF	TGTGCCAGCAGCCGGGGACAGGGGACGACTGAAGCTTTCTTT
TRBD2	.	TRBJ2-1	16	TRBV15	CATSRDPGGSYNEQFF	TGTGCCACCAGCAGAGATCCGGGGGGTTCCTACAATGAGCAGTTCTTC
.	.	TRBJ1-5	14	TRBV6-2/TRBV6-3	CASSYRVVNQPQHF	TGTGCCAGCAGTTACAGGGTGGTCAATCAGCCCCAGCATTTT
TRBD1	.	TRBJ1-6	14	TRBV19	CASSIAGTAKPLHF	TGTGCCAGTAGTATAGCGGGGACAGCGAAACCCCTCCACTTT
.	.	TRBJ1-1	16	TRBV27	CASSLYYNGPRTEAFF	TGTGCCAGCAGTTTATACTACAATGGACCCCGCACTGAAGCTTTCTTT
.	.	TRBJ1-1	16	TRBV4-1	CASSQDPLLMNTEAFF	TGCGCCAGCAGCCAAGATCCCCTACTAATGAACACTGAAGCTTTCTTT
.	.	TRBJ1-1	13	TRBV9	CASSFLLNTEAFF	TGTGCCAGCAGCTTCCTACTCAACACTGAAGCTTTCTTT
.	once	TRBJ1-2	12	TRBV28	CASRVPVEGYTF	TGTGCCAGCAGAGTGCCAGTGGAAGGCTACACCTTC
.	.	TRBJ1-1	15	TRBV9	CASSPGRVKDTEAFF	TGTGCCAGCTCCCCGGGGCGGGTCAAGGACACTGAAGCTTTCTTT
.	.	TRBJ2-7	11	TRBV12-3/TRBV12-4	CASSLMGSKYF	TGTGCCAGCAGTTTAATGGGCTCGAAGTACTTC
.	.	TRBJ1-1	14	TRBV19	CASSFLGGATEAFF	TGTGCCAGTAGTTTCTTGGGGGGGGCCACTGAAGCTTTCTTT
TRBD1	.	TRBJ1-2	15	TRBV25-1	CASRSTGGKNYGYTF	TGTGCCAGCAGAAGCACAGGGGGCAAAAACTATGGCTACACCTTC
.	.	TRBJ1-5	13	TRBV5-4	CASSAEINQPQHF	TGTGCCAGCAGCGCAGAGATCAATCAGCCCCAGCATTTT
.	.	TRBJ1-2	14	TRBV27	CASSLSETARGYTF	TGTGCCAGCAGTTTATCTGAGACAGCACGTGGCTACACCTTC
.	.	TRBJ1-1	13	TRBV12-3/TRBV12-4	CASSLDKGTEAFF	TGTGCCAGCAGTTTGGACAAAGGGACTGAAGCTTTCTTT
.	.	TRBJ1-5	13	TRBV12-3/TRBV12-4	CASSLLNSQPQHF	TGTGCCAGCAGTTTACTTAACAGTCAGCCCCAGCATTTT
.	.	TRBJ1-2	11	TRBV12-3/TRBV12-4	CASAANYGYTF	TGTGCCAGCGCCGCTAACTATGGCTACACCTTC
.	.	TRBJ1-1	14	TRBV7-2	CASSYDRMNTEAFF	TGTGCCAGCAGCTATGACAGAATGAACACTGAAGCTTTCTTT
.	.	TRBJ1-2	13	TRBV9	CASSVVRQGGQTF	TGTGCCAGCAGCGTAGTGAGGCAGGGAGGGCAAACCTTC
TRBD1	few	TRBJ2-1	15	TRBV5-1	CASSVGQDRYNEQFF	TGCGCCAGCAGTGTAGGACAGGATAGGTACAATGAGCAGTTCTTC
.	.	TRBJ2-7	13	TRBV5-4	CASSSPGGYEQYF	TGTGCCAGCAGCTCCCCCGGGGGTTACGAGCAGTACTTC
TRBD1	once	TRBJ2-1	16	TRBV9	CASNPQVPGGSHEQFF	TGTGCCAGCAACCCCCAGGTCCCAGGGGGCAGCCATGAGCAGTTCTTC
.	.	TRBJ1-1	18	TRBV7-8	CASSLAPTGGYGNTEAFF	TGTGCCAGCAGCTTAGCTCCAACCGGGGGGTATGGGAACACTGAAGCTTTCTTT
.	.	TRBJ2-1	10	TRBV9	CASSPNEQFF	TGTGCCAGCAGCCCCAATGAGCAGTTCTTC
.	.	TRBJ2-1	16	TRBV9	CASSSPGGNSYNEQFF	TGTGCCAGCAGCAGCCCTGGAGGGAACTCCTACAATGAGCAGTTCTTC
.	.	TRBJ1-2	13	TRBV12-3/TRBV12-4	CASSLGTNYGYTF	TGTGCCAGCAGTTTGGGAACTAACTATGGCTACACCTTC
.	.	TRBJ1-3	13	TRBV11-2	CASSLMGGNTIYF	TGTGCCAGCAGCTTAATGGGCGGAAACACCATATATTTT
TRBD1	few	TRBJ1-1	17	TRBV5-1	CASSPQPDRRMNTEAFF	TGCGCCAGCAGCCCACAGCCGGACAGGAGGATGAACACTGAAGCTTTCTTT
TRBD1	.	TRBJ1-1	14	TRBV27	CASTGQGAQTEAFF	TGTGCCAGCACCGGGCAGGGGGCGCAAACTGAAGCTTTCTTT
.	once	TRBJ2-5	15	TRBV9	CASSVVGSRQETQYF	TGTGCCAGCAGCGTAGTAGGCAGCCGACAAGAGACCCAGTACTTC
.	.	TRBJ1-2	15	TRBV4-2	CASSQEGGRAYGYTF	TGTGCCAGCAGCCAAGAGGGTGGTAGGGCCTATGGCTACACCTTC
.	.	TRBJ2-3	15	TRBV5-1	CASSLEGGRTDTQYF	TGCGCCAGCAGCTTGGAAGGGGGGCGTACAGATACGCAGTATTTT
.	few	TRBJ1-1	12	TRBV19	CASSIATGAAFF	TGTGCCAGTAGTATAGCGACTGGGGCAGCTTTCTTT
.	.	TRBJ2-7	14	TRBV7-9	CASSPWTSGGEQYF	TGTGCCAGCAGCCCCTGGACCTCCGGCGGCGAGCAGTACTTC
.	.	TRBJ1-1	15	TRBV4-1	CASSPGDRRGTEAFF	TGCGCCAGCAGCCCCGGGGACCGAAGAGGTACTGAAGCTTTCTTT
.	.	TRBJ1-4	15	TRBV7-9	CASTPGRGANEKLFF	TGTGCCAGCACCCCCGGCCGTGGGGCTAATGAAAAACTGTTTTTT
.	.	TRBJ2-3	12	TRBV13	CASHLWPDTQYF	TGTGCCAGCCACCTCTGGCCAGATACGCAGTATTTT
.	.	TRBJ1-1	12	TRBV2	CASAGIAKIAFF	TGTGCCAGCGCAGGGATAGCGAAGATAGCTTTCTTT
.	.	TRBJ2-5	12	TRBV18	CASSPSRETQYF	TGTGCCAGCTCACCGAGTAGGGAGACCCAGTACTTC
.	.	TRBJ1-2	15	TRBV5-6	CASSLAAGEVRGYTF	TGTGCCAGCAGCTTGGCGGCGGGTGAGGTCCGGGGCTACACCTTC
TRBD1	.	TRBJ2-5	13	TRBV7-2	CASSPQGTETQYF	TGTGCCAGCAGCCCACAGGGGACGGAGACCCAGTACTTC
.	.	TRBJ1-2	13	TRBV2	CASSGTLNYGYTF	TGTGCCAGCAGCGGGACCCTAAACTATGGCTACACCTTC
.	.	TRBJ2-4	14	TRBV18	CASSPQETNHFQYF	TGTGCCAGCTCACCACAGGAGACTAACCACTTTCAGTACTTC
.	.	TRBJ2-7	13	TRBV10-3	CAIRGEGTYEQYF	TGTGCCATCAGGGGGGAAGGGACCTACGAGCAGTACTTC